A single TCR beta chain is shown here with its context. Antigen: not known. These data are taken from a study of shared clonotypes between healthy human individuals. Study-level results: Only blood samples were collected, and tissue repertoires likely differ. Donors were few, which limited the genetic and exposure-history diversity represented.

Replicate PCRs run on unsorted PBMC used roughly 0.3 ug DNA, which was about 28,000 T cell genomes. Repertoires were generated with immunoSEQ multiplex PCR, while TCRdb's copy carries only in-frame clones and drops some. The sample lists about 490,000 clones; about 79% were seen once. The CDR3 runs 12 residues. Trimming removed 1 base from V and 2 bases from J, with 1 base in between. Per the germline V gene, CDR1 is SNHLY and CDR2 is FYNNEI. The sequenced sample consisted of PBMCs. This clonotype originated in a woman aged 40 to 50 in good health. Some clones in this sample may be carry-over from other donors' samples. The rearrangement joins TRBV2 to TRBJ2-3; D remains unclear. DNA for the CDR3: TGTGCCAGCAGTGAAGACACAGATACGCAGTATTTT. It codes for CASSEDTDTQYF. Looking up the rest from reference TRBV2 and TRBJ2-3 gives the full variable domain: EPEVTQTPSHQVTQMGQEVILRCVPISNHLYFYWYRQILGQKVEFLVSFYNNEISEKSEIFDDQFSVERPDGSNFTLKIRSTKLEDSAMYFCASSEDTDTQYFGPGTRLTVL.